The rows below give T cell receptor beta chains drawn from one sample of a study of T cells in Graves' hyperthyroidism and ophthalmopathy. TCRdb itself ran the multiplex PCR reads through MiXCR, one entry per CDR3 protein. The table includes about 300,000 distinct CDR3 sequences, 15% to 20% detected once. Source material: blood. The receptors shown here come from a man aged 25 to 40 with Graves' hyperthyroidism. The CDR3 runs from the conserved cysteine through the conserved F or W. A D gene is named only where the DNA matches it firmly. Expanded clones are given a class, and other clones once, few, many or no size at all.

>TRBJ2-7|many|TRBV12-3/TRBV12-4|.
CASSSLSTYEQYF
TGTGCCAGCAGTTCTCTTAGTACCTACGAGCAGTACTTC
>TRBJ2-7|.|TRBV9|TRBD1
CASSGTGFDYEQYF
TGTGCCAGCAGCGGGACAGGTTTTGACTACGAGCAGTACTTC
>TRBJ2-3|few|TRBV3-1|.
CASSHRGGTSTDTQYF
TGTGCCAGCAGCCACCGCGGCGGCACTTCCACAGATACGCAGTATTTT
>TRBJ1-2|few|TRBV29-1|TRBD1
CSVDRLQGGGYTF
TGCAGCGTTGATCGGCTACAGGGGGGAGGCTACACCTTC
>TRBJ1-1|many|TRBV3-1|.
CASSQAAGNTEAFF
TGTGCCAGCAGCCAAGCCGCGGGGAACACTGAAGCTTTCTTT
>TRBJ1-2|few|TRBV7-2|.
CASSLADREGYTF
TGTGCCAGCAGCTTAGCGGATCGGGAAGGCTACACCTTC
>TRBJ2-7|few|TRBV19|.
CASSIAGGGEQYF
TGTGCCAGTAGTATAGCTGGGGGCGGGGAGCAGTACTTC
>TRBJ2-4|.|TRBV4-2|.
CASRHLGPASTNKNIQYF
TGTGCCAGCAGACACCTCGGGCCAGCCTCAACCAACAAAAACATTCAGTACTTC
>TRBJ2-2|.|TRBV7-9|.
CASSLSSGLGAFGGELFF
TGTGCCAGCAGCTTATCCTCCGGTTTGGGGGCGTTTGGCGGGGAGCTGTTTTTT
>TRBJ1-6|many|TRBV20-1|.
CSASFGQDNSPLHF
TGCAGTGCTAGCTTCGGACAAGATAATTCACCCCTCCACTTT
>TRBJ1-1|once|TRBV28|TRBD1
CASSASGTGGVGTEAFF
TGTGCCAGCAGTGCCTCCGGGACAGGGGGCGTTGGCACTGAAGCTTTCTTT
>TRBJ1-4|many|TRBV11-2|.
CASRPIRGATNEKLFF
TGTGCCAGCAGACCCATCCGAGGTGCAACTAATGAAAAACTGTTTTTT
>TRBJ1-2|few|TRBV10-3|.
CAINGQRSGYTF
TGTGCCATCAACGGACAGAGGTCTGGCTACACCTTC
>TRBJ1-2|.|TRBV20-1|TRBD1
CSAPRTGYDYGYTF
TGCAGTGCTCCTCGGACAGGGTATGACTATGGCTACACCTTC
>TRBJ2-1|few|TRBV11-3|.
CASSQDVGVEQFF
TGTGCCAGCAGCCAAGATGTCGGGGTCGAGCAGTTCTTC
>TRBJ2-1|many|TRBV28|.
CASRENNEQFF
TGTGCCTCTCGGGAGAACAATGAGCAGTTCTTC
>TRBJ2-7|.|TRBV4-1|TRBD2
CASSQPGRVQIYEQYF
TGCGCCAGCAGCCAGCCCGGGAGGGTACAAATCTACGAGCAGTACTTC
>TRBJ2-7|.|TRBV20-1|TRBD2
CSASGDYPYEQYF
TGCAGTGCTAGCGGGGACTACCCTTACGAGCAGTACTTC